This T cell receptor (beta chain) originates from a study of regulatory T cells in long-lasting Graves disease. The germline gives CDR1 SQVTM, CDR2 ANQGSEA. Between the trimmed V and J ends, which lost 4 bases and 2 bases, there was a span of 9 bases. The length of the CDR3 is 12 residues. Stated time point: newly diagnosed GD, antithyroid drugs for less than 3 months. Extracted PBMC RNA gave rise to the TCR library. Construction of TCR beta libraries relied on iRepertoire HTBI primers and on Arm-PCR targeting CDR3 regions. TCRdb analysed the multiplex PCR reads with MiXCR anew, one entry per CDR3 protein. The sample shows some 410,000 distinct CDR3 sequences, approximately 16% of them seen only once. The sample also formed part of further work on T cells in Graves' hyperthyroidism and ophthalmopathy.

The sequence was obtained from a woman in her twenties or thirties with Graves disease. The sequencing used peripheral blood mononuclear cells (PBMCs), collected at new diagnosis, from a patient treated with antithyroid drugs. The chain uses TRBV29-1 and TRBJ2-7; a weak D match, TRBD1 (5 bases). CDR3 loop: CSVADRPYEQYF. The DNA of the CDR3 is TGCAGCGTTGCAGACAGACCCTACGAGCAGTACTTC.